The 4 T cell receptor beta chains reported below all come from one sample, sequenced in a study of blood T cell repertoires in COVID-19. TCRdb's copy holds only in-frame clones and misses some; the assay was immunoSEQ multiplex PCR. This sample has 100,000 to 150,000 clones, with around 88% found just once. The sample consisted of peripheral blood. Every receptor here comes from a human donor in a cohort sampled during active COVID-19.

The chain recombines TRBV27 with TRBJ2-1; 9 bases line up with TRBD2. V dropped 5 bases and J dropped 10; count of bases not matched to a gene: 18. Germline CDR1 MNHEY, CDR2 SMNVEV (reference sequence). The CDR3 has 17 residues. CDR3 loop: CASSTWGDIGAGGEQFF. In DNA form, the CDR3 reads TGTGCCAGCAGTACTTGGGGTGATATTGGTGCGGGGGGGGAGCAGTTCTTC.

The V call is TRBV11-2, the J call TRBJ2-1; weak D call: TRBD1 (5 bases). Germline V CDR1 and CDR2: SGHAT, FQNNGV. V dropped 0 bases and J dropped 0 bases, with 12 bases sitting between them. The CDR3 runs to 17 residues. This CDR3 is CASSLDLTGSSYNEQFF. Here the CDR3 DNA reads TGTGCCAGCAGCTTAGATCTAACAGGAAGCTCCTACAATGAGCAGTTCTTC.

The gene calls are TRBV7-9 and TRBJ2-1; no reliable D call. Trimming left V 5 bases short and J 6 bases short, with 8 bases between. The CDR3 sequence is 12 residues long. The germline gives CDR1 SEHNR, CDR2 FQNEAQ (reference sequence). CDR3 nucleotides: TGTGCCAGCAGCCAGACACCCAATGAGCAGTTCTTC. This gives the protein CASSQTPNEQFF.

The table lists this clone with a few counts. The chain couples TRBV29-1 to TRBJ2-2; 11 bases are a match to TRBD2. The junction had 9 bases not matched to a gene; V was cut back by 7 bases and J by 8 bases. CDR1 is SQVTM, CDR2 ANQGSEA, per germline. The CDR3 totals 14 residues. The DNA for the CDR3 is TGCAGCGCGGGGGCTAGCGGGAGGATGGGGGAGCTGTTTTTT. This translates into CSAGASGRMGELFF.